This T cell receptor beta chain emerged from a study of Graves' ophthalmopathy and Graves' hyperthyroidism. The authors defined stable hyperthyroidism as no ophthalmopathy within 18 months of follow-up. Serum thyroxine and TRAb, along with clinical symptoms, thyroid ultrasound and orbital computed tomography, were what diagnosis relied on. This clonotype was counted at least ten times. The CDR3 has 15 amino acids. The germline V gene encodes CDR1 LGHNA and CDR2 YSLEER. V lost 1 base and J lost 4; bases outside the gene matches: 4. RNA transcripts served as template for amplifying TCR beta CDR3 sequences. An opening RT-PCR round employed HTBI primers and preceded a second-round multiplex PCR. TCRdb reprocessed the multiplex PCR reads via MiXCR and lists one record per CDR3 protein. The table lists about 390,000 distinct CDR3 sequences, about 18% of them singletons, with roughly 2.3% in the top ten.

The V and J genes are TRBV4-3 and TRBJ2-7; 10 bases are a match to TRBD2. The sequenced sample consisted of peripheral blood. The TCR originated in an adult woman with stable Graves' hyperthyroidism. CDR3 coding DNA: TGCGCCAGCAGCCAAGCTCCTAGCGGGGGTTACGAGCAGTACTTC. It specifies CASSQAPSGGYEQYF.